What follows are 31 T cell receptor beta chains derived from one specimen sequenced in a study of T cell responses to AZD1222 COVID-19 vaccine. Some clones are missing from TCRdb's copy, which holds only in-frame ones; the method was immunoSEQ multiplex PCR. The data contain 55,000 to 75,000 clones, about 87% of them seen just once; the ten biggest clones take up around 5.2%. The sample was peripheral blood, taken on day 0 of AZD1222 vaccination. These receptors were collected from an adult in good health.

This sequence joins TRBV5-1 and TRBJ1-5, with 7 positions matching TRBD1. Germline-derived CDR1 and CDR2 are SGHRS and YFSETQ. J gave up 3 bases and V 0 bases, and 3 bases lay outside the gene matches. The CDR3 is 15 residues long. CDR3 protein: CASSLEGQFNQPQHF. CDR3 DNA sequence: TGCGCCAGCAGCTTGGAGGGACAGTTCAATCAGCCCCAGCATTTT.

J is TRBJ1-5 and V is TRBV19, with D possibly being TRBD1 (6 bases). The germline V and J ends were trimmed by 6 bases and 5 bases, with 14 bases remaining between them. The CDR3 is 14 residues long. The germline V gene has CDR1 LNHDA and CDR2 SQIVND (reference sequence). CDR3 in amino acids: CASRGQGTYQPQHF. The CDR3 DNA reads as TGTGCCAGTAGGGGCCAGGGGACCTATCAGCCCCAGCATTTT.

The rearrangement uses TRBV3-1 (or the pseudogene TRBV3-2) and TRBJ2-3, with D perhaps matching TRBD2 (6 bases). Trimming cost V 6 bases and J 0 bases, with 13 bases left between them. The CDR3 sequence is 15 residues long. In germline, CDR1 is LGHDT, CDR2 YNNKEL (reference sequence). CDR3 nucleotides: TGTGCCAGCAGGACTGGAGGGGTTAGCACAGATACGCAGTATTTT. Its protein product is CASRTGGVSTDTQYF.

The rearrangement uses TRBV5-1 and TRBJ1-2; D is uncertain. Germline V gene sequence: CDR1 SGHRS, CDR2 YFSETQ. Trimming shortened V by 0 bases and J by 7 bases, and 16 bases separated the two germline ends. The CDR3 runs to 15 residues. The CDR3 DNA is TGCGCCAGCAGCTTGGGGGTTCTGTTGGGTGGTGGCTACACCTTC. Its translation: CASSLGVLLGGGYTF.

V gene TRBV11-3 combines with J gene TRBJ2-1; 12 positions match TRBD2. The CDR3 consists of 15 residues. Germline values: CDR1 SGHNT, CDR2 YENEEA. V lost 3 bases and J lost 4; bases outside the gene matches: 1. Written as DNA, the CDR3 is TGTGCCAGCAGCTTCGGGACTAGCGGGTACAATGAGCAGTTCTTC. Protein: CASSFGTSGYNEQFF.

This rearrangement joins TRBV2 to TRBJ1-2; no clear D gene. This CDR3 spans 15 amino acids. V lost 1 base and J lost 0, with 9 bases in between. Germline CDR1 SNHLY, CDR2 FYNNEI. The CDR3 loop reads CASSEGTASNYGYTF. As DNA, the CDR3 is TGTGCCAGCAGTGAAGGGACCGCCTCTAACTATGGCTACACCTTC.

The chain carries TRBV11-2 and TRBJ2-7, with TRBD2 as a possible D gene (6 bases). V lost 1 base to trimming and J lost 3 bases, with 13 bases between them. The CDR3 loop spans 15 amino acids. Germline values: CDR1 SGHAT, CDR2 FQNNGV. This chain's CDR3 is CASSLVGLRGYEQYF. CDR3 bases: TGTGCCAGCAGCTTAGTGGGACTGCGCGGCTACGAGCAGTACTTC. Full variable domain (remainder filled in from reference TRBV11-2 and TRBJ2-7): EAGVAQSPRYKIIEKRQSVAFWCNPISGHATLYWYQQILGQGPKLLIQFQNNGVVDDSQLPKDRFSAERLKGVDSTLKIQPAKLEDSAVYLCASSLVGLRGYEQYFGPGTRLTVT.

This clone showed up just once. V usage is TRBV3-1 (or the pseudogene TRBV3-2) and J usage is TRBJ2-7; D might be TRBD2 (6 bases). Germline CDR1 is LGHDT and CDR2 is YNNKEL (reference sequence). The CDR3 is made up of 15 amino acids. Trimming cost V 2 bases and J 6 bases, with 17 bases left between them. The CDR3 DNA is TGTGCCAGCAGCCAATCGATCGGGACTCCCGTCGAGCAGTACTTC. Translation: CASSQSIGTPVEQYF.

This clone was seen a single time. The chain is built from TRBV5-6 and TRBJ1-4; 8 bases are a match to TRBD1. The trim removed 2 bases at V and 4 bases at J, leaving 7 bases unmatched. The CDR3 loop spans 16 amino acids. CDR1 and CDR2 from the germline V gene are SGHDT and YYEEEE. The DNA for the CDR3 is TGTGCCAGCAGCTTACTGGACAGGGCCCGTAATGAAAAACTGTTTTTT. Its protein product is CASSLLDRARNEKLFF.

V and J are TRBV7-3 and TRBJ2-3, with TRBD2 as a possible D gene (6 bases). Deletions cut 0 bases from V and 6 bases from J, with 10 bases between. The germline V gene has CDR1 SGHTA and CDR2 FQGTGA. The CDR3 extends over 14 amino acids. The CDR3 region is CASSLTGGLDTQYF. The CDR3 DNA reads TGTGCCAGCAGCTTAACGGGGGGTTTGGATACGCAGTATTTT.

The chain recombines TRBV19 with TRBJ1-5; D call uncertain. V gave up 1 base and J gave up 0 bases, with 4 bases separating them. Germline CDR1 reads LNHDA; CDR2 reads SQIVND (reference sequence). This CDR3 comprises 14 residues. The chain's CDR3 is CASSIVNSNQPQHF. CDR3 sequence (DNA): TGTGCCAGTAGTATAGTGAATAGCAATCAGCCCCAGCATTTT.

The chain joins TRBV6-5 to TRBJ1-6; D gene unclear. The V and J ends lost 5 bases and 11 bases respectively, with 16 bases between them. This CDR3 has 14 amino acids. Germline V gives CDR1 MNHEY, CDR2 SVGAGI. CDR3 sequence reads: CASSNLGTATPLHF. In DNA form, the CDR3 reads TGTGCCAGCAGTAATCTGGGTACCGCCACACCCCTCCACTTT.

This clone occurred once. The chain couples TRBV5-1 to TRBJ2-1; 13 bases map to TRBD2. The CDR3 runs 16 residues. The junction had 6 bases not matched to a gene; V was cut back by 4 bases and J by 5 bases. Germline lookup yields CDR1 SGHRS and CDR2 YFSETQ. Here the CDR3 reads CASSQPGLAGDNEQFF. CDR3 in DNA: TGCGCCAGCAGCCAGCCTGGACTAGCGGGGGACAATGAGCAGTTCTTC.

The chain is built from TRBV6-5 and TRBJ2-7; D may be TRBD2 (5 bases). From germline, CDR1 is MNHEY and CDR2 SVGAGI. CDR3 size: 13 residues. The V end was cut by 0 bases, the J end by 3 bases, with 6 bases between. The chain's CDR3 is CASSYSRDYEQYF. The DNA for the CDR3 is TGTGCCAGCAGTTACTCACGGGACTACGAGCAGTACTTC.

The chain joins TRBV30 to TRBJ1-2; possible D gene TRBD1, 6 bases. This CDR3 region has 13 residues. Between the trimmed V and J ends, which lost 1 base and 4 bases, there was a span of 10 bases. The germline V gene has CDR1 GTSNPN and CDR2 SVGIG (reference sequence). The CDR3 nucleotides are TGTGCCTGGAGTGAGGACAGCCGCTATGGCTACACCTTC. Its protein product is CAWSEDSRYGYTF.

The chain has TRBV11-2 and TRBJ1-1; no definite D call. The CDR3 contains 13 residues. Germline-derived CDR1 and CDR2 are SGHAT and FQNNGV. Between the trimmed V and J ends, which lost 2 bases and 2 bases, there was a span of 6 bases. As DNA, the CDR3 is TGTGCCAGCAGCTTAACGGGTAACACTGAAGCTTTCTTT. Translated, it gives CASSLTGNTEAFF.

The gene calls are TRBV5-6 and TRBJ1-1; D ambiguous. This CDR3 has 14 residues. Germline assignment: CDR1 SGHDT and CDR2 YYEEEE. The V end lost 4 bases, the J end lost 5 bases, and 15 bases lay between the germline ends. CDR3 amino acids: CASSPSLGLTEAFF. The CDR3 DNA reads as TGTGCCAGCAGCCCGTCACTCGGACTGACTGAAGCTTTCTTT.

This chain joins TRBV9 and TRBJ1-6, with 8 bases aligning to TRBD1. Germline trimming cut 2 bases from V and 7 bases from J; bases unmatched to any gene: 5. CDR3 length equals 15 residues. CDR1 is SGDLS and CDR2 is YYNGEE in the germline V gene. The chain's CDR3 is CASSVGQGENSPLHF. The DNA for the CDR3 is TGTGCCAGCAGCGTCGGACAGGGCGAGAATTCACCCCTCCACTTT.

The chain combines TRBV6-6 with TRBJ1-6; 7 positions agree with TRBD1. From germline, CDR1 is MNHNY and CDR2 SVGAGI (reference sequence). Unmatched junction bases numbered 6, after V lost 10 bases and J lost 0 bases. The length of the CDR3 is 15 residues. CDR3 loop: CATRGDSSYNSPLHF. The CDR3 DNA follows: TGTGCCACCAGAGGGGACAGCTCCTATAATTCACCCCTCCACTTT.

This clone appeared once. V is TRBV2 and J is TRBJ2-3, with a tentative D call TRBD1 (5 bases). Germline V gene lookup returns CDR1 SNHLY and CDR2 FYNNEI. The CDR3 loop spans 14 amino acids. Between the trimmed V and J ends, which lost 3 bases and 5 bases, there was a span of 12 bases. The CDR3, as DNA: TGTGCCAGCAGTGAGTCCCCTAGGGGAGATACGCAGTATTTT. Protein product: CASSESPRGDTQYF.

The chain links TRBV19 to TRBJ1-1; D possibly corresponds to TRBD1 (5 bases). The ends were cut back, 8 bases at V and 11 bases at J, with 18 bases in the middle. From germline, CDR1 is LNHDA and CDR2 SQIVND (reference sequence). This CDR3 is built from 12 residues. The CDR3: CASGGTRSMAFF. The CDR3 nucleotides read TGTGCCAGTGGAGGGACTCGATCTATGGCTTTCTTT.

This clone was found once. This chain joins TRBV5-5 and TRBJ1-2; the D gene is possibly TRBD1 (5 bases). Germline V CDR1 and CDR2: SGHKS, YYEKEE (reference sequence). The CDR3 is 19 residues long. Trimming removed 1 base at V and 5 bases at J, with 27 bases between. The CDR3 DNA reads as TGTGCCAGCAGCTTGTCCCTCTCTCGGGGCTGGGACCTCGTTTATGGCTACACCTTC. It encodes CASSLSLSRGWDLVYGYTF.

CDR3 DNA: TGTGCCAGCAGCGTTAGGTGGACCCACAGGCCACATCAGCCCCAGCATTTT. Translating it yields CASSVRWTHRPHQPQHF. This chain uses TRBV7-3 with TRBJ1-5, with a weak D call TRBD1 (5 bases). This CDR3 has 17 residues. With 5 bases removed from V and 5 bases from J, the gap between germline ends came to 22 bases. CDR1 and CDR2 (germline): SGHTA, FQGTGA.

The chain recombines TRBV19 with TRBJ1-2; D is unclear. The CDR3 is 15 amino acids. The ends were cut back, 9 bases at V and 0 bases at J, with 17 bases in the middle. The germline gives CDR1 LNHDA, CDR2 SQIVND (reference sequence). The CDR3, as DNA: TGTGCCAGCTCACTCGGGCTCCTGCCTAACTATGGCTACACCTTC. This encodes CASSLGLLPNYGYTF. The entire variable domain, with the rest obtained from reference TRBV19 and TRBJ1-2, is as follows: DGGITQSPKYLFRKEGQNVTLSCEQNLNHDAMYWYRQDPGQGLRLIYYSQIVNDFQKGDIAEGYSVSREKKESFPLTVTSAQKNPTAFYLCASSLGLLPNYGYTFGSGTRLTVV.

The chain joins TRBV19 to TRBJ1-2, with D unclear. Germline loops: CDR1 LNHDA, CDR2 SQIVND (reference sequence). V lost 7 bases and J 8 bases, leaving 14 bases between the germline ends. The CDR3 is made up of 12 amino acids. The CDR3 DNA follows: TGTGCCAGTAAGCGGTACCCGGAAGGCTACACCTTC. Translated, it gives CASKRYPEGYTF.

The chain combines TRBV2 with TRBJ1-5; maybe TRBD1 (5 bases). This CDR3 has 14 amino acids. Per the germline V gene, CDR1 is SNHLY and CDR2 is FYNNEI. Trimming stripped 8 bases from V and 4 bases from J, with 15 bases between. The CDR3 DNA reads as TGTGCCAGCCGAGGGGCAGCCGGTAATCAGCCCCAGCATTTT. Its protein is CASRGAAGNQPQHF.

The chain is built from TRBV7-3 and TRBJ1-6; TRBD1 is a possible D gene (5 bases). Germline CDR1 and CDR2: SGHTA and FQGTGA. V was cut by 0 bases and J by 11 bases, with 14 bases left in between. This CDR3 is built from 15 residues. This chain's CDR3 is CASSLTAGIGAPLHF. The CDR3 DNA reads TGTGCCAGCAGCTTAACGGCGGGGATAGGGGCACCCCTCCACTTT.

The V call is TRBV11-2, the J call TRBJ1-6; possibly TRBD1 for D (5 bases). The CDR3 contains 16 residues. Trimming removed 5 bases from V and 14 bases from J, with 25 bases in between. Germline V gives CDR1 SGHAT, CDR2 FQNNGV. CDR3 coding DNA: TGTGCCAGCAGCCTAGGGGTTTTAGTCTGGGGGGGATCCCTCCACTTT. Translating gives CASSLGVLVWGGSLHF.

The CDR3 protein is CASSYSAGGRGGELFF. The DNA for the CDR3 is TGTGCCAGCAGTTACTCGGCGGGGGGGCGCGGCGGGGAGCTGTTTTTT. This sequence joins TRBV6-6 and TRBJ2-2, with 9 bases that match TRBD2. Germline V gene sequence: CDR1 MNHNY, CDR2 SVGAGI (reference sequence). With V trimmed by 0 bases and J by 7 bases, 6 bases remained unmatched. CDR3 length: 16 amino acids.

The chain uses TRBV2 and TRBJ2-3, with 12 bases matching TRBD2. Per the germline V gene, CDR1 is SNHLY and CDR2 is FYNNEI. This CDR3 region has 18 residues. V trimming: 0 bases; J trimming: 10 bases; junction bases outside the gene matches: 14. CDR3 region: CASSEAPPTSGGFVAQYF. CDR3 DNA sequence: TGTGCCAGCAGTGAAGCCCCCCCGACTAGCGGGGGTTTTGTCGCGCAGTATTTT.

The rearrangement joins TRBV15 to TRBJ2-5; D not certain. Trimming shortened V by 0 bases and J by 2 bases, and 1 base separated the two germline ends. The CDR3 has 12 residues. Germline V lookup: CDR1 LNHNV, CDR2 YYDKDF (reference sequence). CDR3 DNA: TGTGCCACCAGCAGAGATCAAGAGACCCAGTACTTC. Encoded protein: CATSRDQETQYF. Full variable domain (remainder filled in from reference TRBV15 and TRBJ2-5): DAMVIQNPRYQVTQFGKPVTLSCSQTLNHNVMYWYQQKSSQAPKLLFHYYDKDFNNEADTPDNFQSRRPNTSFCFLDIRSPGLGDTAMYLCATSRDQETQYFGPGTRLLVL.